The 17 T cell receptor beta chains below were found in one sample sequenced in a study of cytomegalovirus exposure and HLA in healthy donors. It was with 60 Vbeta and 13 Jbeta primers that the PCR ran. The method was immunoSEQ multiplex PCR; TCRdb's version includes in-frame clones alone and lacks a portion of them. The sample contains about 120,000 clones, about 64% of which appear only once. Material: PBMCs. The receptor source for this set is a young man in good health and CMV-seropositive.

The V call is TRBV2, the J call TRBJ1-5; 8 bases match TRBD1. There are 14 residues in the CDR3. The V gene's germline CDR1 is SNHLY and CDR2 FYNNEI. V shed 6 bases, J shed 5 bases, and the junction held 6 bases outside the gene matches. The CDR3 here is CASSLDREDQPQHF. CDR3 bases: TGTGCCAGCAGCCTGGACAGGGAGGATCAGCCCCAGCATTTT. The variable domain in full, with the rest retrieved from reference TRBV2 and TRBJ1-5, is EPEVTQTPSHQVTQMGQEVILRCVPISNHLYFYWYRQILGQKVEFLVSFYNNEISEKSEIFDDQFSVERPDGSNFTLKIRSTKLEDSAMYFCASSLDREDQPQHFGDGTRLSIL.

V gene TRBV10-3 combines with J gene TRBJ1-4; no definite D call. V lost 5 bases, J lost 8 bases, and 15 bases lay in between. Germline CDR1 and CDR2: ENHRY and SYGVKD. The CDR3 spans 14 residues. The CDR3 DNA follows: TGTGCCATCAGTAGCGGGGAGAACGGGGAAAAACTGTTTTTT. Its protein product is CAISSGENGEKLFF.

The sample holds a few counts of this clone. The chain's CDR3 is CASSLLAGGYNEQFF. In nucleotides, the CDR3 is TGTGCCAGCAGCTTGTTGGCGGGGGGATACAATGAGCAGTTCTTC. The chain links TRBV5-4 to TRBJ2-1; 8 nucleotides align to TRBD2. This CDR3 is 15 amino acids long. Germline V gene sequence: CDR1 SGHNT, CDR2 YYREEE (reference sequence). V lost 1 base and J lost 4; bases outside the gene matches: 4.

This chain uses TRBV28 with TRBJ1-2, with D possibly being TRBD1 (6 bases). The CDR3 runs 12 residues. Trimming cost V 7 bases and J 7 bases, with 13 bases left between them. Per the germline V gene, CDR1 is MDHEN and CDR2 is SYDVKM. CDR3 protein: CASIPSRGGYTF. CDR3 bases: TGTGCCAGCATCCCCTCCAGGGGTGGCTACACCTTC.

This clone was detected once. CDR3 sequence reads: CASKGRRGYQETQYF. DNA for the CDR3: TGTGCCAGCAAGGGTAGGCGGGGGTACCAAGAGACCCAGTACTTC. The gene calls are TRBV28 and TRBJ2-5, with TRBD2 identical over 7 bases. The CDR3 is 15 amino acids. V gave up 7 bases and J gave up 0 bases; unmatched junction bases: 8. Per the germline V gene, CDR1 is MDHEN and CDR2 is SYDVKM. Combining the CDR3 with reference TRBV28 and TRBJ2-5 gives the whole variable domain DVKVTQSSRYLVKRTGEKVFLECVQDMDHENMFWYRQDPGLGLRLIYFSYDVKMKEKGDIPEGYSVSREKKERFSLILESASTNQTSMYLCASKGRRGYQETQYFGPGTRLLVL.

CDR3 in amino acids: CASSLNTYNSPLHF. The CDR3 DNA reads as TGTGCCAGCAGCTTAAATACCTATAATTCACCCCTCCACTTT. The chain combines TRBV7-9 with TRBJ1-6; D gene uncertain. CDR3 length: 14 amino acids. V lost 2 bases, J lost 2 bases, and 4 bases lay in between. Germline V CDR1 and CDR2: SEHNR, FQNEAQ (reference sequence). The full variable domain, rest sourced from reference TRBV7-9 and TRBJ1-6, is DTGVSQNPRHKITKRGQNVTFRCDPISEHNRLYWYRQTLGQGPEFLTYFQNEAQLEKSRLLSDRFSAERPKGSFSTLEIQRTEQGDSAMYLCASSLNTYNSPLHFGNGTRLTVT.

This chain uses TRBV6-5 with TRBJ1-5, with 9 nucleotides matching TRBD1. Germline CDR1 MNHEY, CDR2 SVGAGI. V was clipped by 4 bases and J by 5 bases; unmatched bases: 3. This CDR3 has 14 amino acids. The CDR3 region has the DNA TGTGCCAGCAGTTTAAGGACAGGGGATCAGCCCCAGCATTTT. Protein product: CASSLRTGDQPQHF.

This chain connects TRBV2 to TRBJ2-5; D perhaps matches TRBD2 (5 bases). The CDR3 covers 14 residues. Between the trimmed V and J ends, which lost 6 bases and 5 bases, there was a span of 16 bases. From germline, CDR1 is SNHLY and CDR2 FYNNEI. The DNA for the CDR3 is TGTGCCAGCAGGGACGGGATGTCGAGGGAGACCCAGTACTTC. It is translated as CASRDGMSRETQYF.

The J gene is TRBJ2-7, the V gene TRBV7-6; weak D call: TRBD1 (6 bases). The CDR3 runs to 14 residues. Trimming took 0 bases from V and 6 from J, leaving 12 bases between them. Per the germline V gene, CDR1 is SGHVS and CDR2 is FNYEAQ. In DNA, the CDR3 is TGTGCCAGCAGCTTAGCTACAGGGCTCGGCGAGCAGTACTTC. This codes for CASSLATGLGEQYF.

The rearrangement links TRBV27 to TRBJ2-7; TRBD1 is a possible D gene (5 bases). V dropped 5 bases and J dropped 2 bases, with 22 bases sitting between them. The CDR3 is made up of 17 amino acids. The germline gives CDR1 MNHEY, CDR2 SMNVEV (reference sequence). The CDR3 loop is CASSHVHRFSLPYEQYV. CDR3 DNA: TGTGCCAGCAGTCACGTCCACAGGTTTAGCCTACCCTACGAGCAGTACGTC.

The V and J genes are TRBV5-1 and TRBJ2-2; the match to TRBD1 covers 8 bases. After removal of 4 bases from V and 6 bases from J, the junction contained 5 bases not matched to a gene. Germline lookup yields CDR1 SGHRS and CDR2 YFSETQ. The CDR3 runs 14 residues. CDR3 in amino acids: CASSQRTGSGELFF. The CDR3 region has the DNA TGCGCCAGCAGCCAAAGGACAGGGTCCGGGGAGCTGTTTTTT.

The V and J genes are TRBV19 and TRBJ2-1; 8 bases agree with TRBD2. Germline CDR1 is LNHDA and CDR2 is SQIVND (reference sequence). This CDR3 has 15 residues. Germline trimming cut 5 bases from V and 5 bases from J; bases unmatched to any gene: 8. CDR3 loop: CASSVLAGSNNEQFF. The CDR3 DNA sequence: TGTGCCAGTAGTGTGTTAGCGGGGTCCAACAATGAGCAGTTCTTC.

The rearrangement joins TRBV27 to TRBJ2-3; 13 bases are shared with TRBD2. The CDR3 totals 17 residues. From germline, CDR1 is MNHEY and CDR2 SMNVEV (reference sequence). With 3 bases clipped from V and 2 bases from J, the junction kept 5 bases outside the gene matches. CDR3 protein: CASSLAGLAGPTDTQYF. For the CDR3, the DNA is TGTGCCAGCAGTTTGGCGGGACTAGCGGGGCCCACAGATACGCAGTATTTT.

J is TRBJ1-6 and V is TRBV29-1, with 9 bases that match TRBD1. Germline V gene lookup returns CDR1 SQVTM and CDR2 ANQGSEA. V was clipped by 7 bases and J by 11 bases; unmatched bases: 15. The CDR3 is 15 residues long. The CDR3: CSGGTGGKRNTPLHF. The CDR3, as DNA: TGCAGCGGGGGTACAGGGGGCAAACGGAATACACCCCTCCACTTT.

The chain employs TRBV6-5 and TRBJ1-5, with D tentatively TRBD1 (5 bases). The CDR3 totals 14 residues. Germline CDR1 is MNHEY and CDR2 is SVGAGI. Trimming cost V 6 bases and J 0 bases, with 9 bases left between them. CDR3 coding DNA: TGTGCCAGCAGCCGACAGAGTAGCAATCAGCCCCAGCATTTT. It is translated as CASSRQSSNQPQHF.

In this sample, this clone turned up a few times. The chain recombines TRBV9 with TRBJ2-2, with 9 bases that match TRBD1. The junction had 6 bases not matched to a gene; V was cut back by 5 bases and J by 7 bases. Germline V gene sequence: CDR1 SGDLS, CDR2 YYNGEE. CDR3 size: 14 residues. CDR3 in amino acids: CASRRDRAGGELFF. CDR3 in DNA: TGTGCCAGCAGGCGGGACAGGGCCGGCGGGGAGCTGTTTTTT.

This chain uses TRBV5-4 with TRBJ2-7; 9 bases map to TRBD2. CDR1 and CDR2 from the germline V gene are SGHNT and YYREEE (reference sequence). The CDR3 is 16 residues long. J lost 1 base, V lost 1 base, and 6 bases had no gene match. The CDR3 sequence is CASSLNGRGGSYEQYF. DNA for the CDR3: TGTGCCAGCAGCTTGAACGGGCGGGGGGGATCCTACGAGCAGTACTTC.